The source of this T cell receptor (beta chain) is a study of PD-1 blockade in classical Hodgkin lymphoma. CDR3 length: 13 residues. Germline assignment: CDR1 SGHDT and CDR2 YYEEEE. The V segment lost 4 bases and the J segment 5 bases; nucleotides outside the gene matches: 5. This clone was found once. Each and every patient relapsed after autologous stem cell transplantation, and patients got differing brentuximab vedotin exposure. TCRdb's copy holds only in-frame clones and misses some; the assay was immunoSEQ multiplex PCR. The table includes approximately 100,000 clones, approximately 90% detected once.

The sample in question was peripheral blood mononuclear cells (PBMCs), obtained before the second cycle of nivolumab. The sequence was obtained from a human donor with classical Hodgkin lymphoma. This chain uses TRBV5-6 with TRBJ2-5; 7 bases fit TRBD1. CDR3 DNA sequence: TGTGCCAGCAGCCCGAGGGGGCATGAGACCCAGTACTTC. Its translation is CASSPRGHETQYF.